This T cell receptor (beta chain) originates from a study of blood T cell repertoires in COVID-19. About the research overall: Acute-phase and convalescent COVID-19 samples originated in the United States, Italy and Spain.

TCRdb's table, derived via immunoSEQ multiplex PCR, lists solely in-frame clones and lacks some. The table has about 120,000 clones, around 81% seen once. Looked up from germline, CDR1 is LNHDA and CDR2 is SQIVND (reference sequence). Trimming cost V 5 bases and J 0 bases; bases outside gene matches: 4. The CDR3 consists of 14 residues. The clonotype was recovered from a human donor in a cohort sampled during active COVID-19. This chain connects TRBV19 to TRBJ2-7; 7 positions agree with TRBD1. Sequencing was done on a sample of peripheral blood. For the CDR3, the DNA is TGTGCCAGTAGTGGGGACAGTGACTCCTACGAGCAGTACTTC. Encoded protein: CASSGDSDSYEQYF.